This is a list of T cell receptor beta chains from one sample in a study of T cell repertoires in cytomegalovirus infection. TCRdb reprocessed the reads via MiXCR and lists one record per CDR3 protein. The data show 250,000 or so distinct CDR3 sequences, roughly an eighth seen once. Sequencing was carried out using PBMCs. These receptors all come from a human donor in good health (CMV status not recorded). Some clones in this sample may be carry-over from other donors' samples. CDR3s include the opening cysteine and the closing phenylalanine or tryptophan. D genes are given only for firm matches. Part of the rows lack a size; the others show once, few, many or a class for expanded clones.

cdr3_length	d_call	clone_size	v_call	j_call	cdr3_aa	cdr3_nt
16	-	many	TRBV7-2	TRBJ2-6	CASSLDLSSGANVLTF	TGTGCCAGCAGCTTAGATCTCTCCTCTGGGGCCAACGTCCTGACTTTC
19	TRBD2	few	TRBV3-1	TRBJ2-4	CASSQEGTSGSLAKNIQYF	TGTGCCAGCAGCCAAGAGGGGACTAGCGGGTCTCTAGCCAAAAACATTCAGTACTTC
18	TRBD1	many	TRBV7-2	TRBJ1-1	CASSFKGQGVQGNTEAFF	TGTGCCAGCAGCTTCAAGGGACAGGGGGTCCAGGGGAACACTGAAGCTTTCTTT
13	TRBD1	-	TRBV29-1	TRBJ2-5	CSVFGTGHETQYF	TGCAGCGTTTTCGGGACAGGGCATGAGACCCAGTACTTC
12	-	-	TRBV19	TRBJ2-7	CASSTDAGEQYF	TGTGCCAGTAGTACTGATGCGGGGGAGCAGTACTTC
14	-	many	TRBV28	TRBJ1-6	CASRGPLHNSPLHF	TGTGCCAGCAGGGGACCGCTCCATAATTCACCCCTCCACTTT
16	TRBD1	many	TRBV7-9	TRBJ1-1	CASSPGDRYMNTEAFF	TGTGCCAGCAGCCCGGGGGACAGATACATGAACACTGAAGCTTTCTTT
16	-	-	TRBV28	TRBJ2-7	CASSSPAAGGYYEQYF	TGTGCCAGCAGTTCACCCGCAGCGGGCGGATACTACGAGCAGTACTTC
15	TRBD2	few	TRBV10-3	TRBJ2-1	CAISPLLAGAYEQFF	TGTGCCATCAGCCCGCTACTAGCGGGGGCGTATGAGCAGTTCTTC
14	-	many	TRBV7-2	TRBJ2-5	CASSPRRGAETQYF	TGTGCCAGCAGCCCTCGGAGGGGCGCGGAGACCCAGTACTTC
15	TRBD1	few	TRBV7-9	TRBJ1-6	CASSLGQGSASPLHF	TGTGCCAGCAGCCTTGGACAGGGTTCAGCTTCACCCCTCCACTTT
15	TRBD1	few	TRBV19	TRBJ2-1	CASSTGGAGLPEQFF	TGTGCCAGTAGTACAGGGGGCGCGGGACTCCCCGAGCAGTTCTTC
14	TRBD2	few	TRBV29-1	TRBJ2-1	CSVRMAGGYNEQFF	TGCAGCGTTAGAATGGCGGGAGGCTACAATGAGCAGTTCTTC
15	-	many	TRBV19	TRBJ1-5	CASTPLEGGYQPQHF	TGTGCCAGTACTCCCCTCGAGGGGGGCTATCAGCCCCAGCATTTT
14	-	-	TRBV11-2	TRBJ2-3	CASSLDAAAHTQYF	TGTGCCAGCAGCTTGGACGCTGCGGCCCATACGCAGTATTTT
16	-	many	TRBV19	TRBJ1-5	CASSISVIASNQPQHF	TGTGCCAGTAGTATTTCTGTGATAGCTAGCAATCAGCCCCAGCATTTT
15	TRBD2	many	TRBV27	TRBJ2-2	CASSLYGREPGELFF	TGTGCCAGCAGTTTATACGGGCGGGAGCCCGGGGAGCTGTTTTTT
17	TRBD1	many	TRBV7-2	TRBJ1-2	CASSPTSAGTGTGGYTF	TGTGCCAGCAGCCCAACCTCCGCCGGGACAGGGACGGGGGGCTACACCTTC
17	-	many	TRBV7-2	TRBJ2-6	CASSAVMASSGANVLTF	TGTGCCAGCAGCGCGGTGATGGCAAGCTCTGGGGCCAACGTCCTGACTTTC
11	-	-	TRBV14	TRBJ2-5	CASSQSGTQYF	TGTGCCAGCAGCCAAAGTGGGACCCAGTACTTC
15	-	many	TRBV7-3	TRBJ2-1	CASSLGASAYNEQFF	TGTGCCAGCAGCTTAGGTGCTAGCGCCTACAATGAGCAGTTCTTC
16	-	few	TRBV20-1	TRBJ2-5	CSASPLAAQAQETQYF	TGCAGTGCTAGCCCTTTAGCCGCACAGGCACAAGAGACCCAGTACTTC
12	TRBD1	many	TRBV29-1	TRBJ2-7	CSVAGDRAEQYF	TGCAGCGTGGCTGGGGACAGGGCCGAGCAGTACTTC
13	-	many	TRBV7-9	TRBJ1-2	CASSLAPGYGYTF	TGTGCCAGCAGCTTAGCCCCGGGCTATGGCTACACCTTC
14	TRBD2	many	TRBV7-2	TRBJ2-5	CASSLSGGAETQYF	TGTGCCAGCAGCCTTAGCGGGGGGGCGGAGACCCAGTACTTC
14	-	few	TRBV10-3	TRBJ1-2	CAISEPEKGYGYTF	TGTGCCATCAGTGAGCCAGAAAAAGGCTATGGCTACACCTTC
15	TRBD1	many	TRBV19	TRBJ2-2	CASRVDRANTGELFF	TGTGCCAGTAGGGTCGACAGGGCGAACACCGGGGAGCTGTTTTTT
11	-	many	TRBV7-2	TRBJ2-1	CASMQNNEQFF	TGTGCCAGCATGCAGAACAATGAGCAGTTCTTC
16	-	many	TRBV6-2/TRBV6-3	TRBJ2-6	CAIEGGQGPGANVLTF	TGTGCCATCGAGGGGGGACAAGGCCCGGGGGCCAACGTCCTGACTTTC
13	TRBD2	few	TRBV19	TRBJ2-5	CASSVGRQETQYF	TGTGCCAGTAGTGTCGGGAGGCAAGAGACCCAGTACTTC
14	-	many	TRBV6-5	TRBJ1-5	CASSWSGGNQPQHF	TGTGCCAGCAGTTGGTCTGGGGGCAATCAGCCCCAGCATTTT
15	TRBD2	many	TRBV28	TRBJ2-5	CASSLFRGRVETQYF	TGTGCCAGCAGTTTATTTCGCGGGAGGGTGGAGACCCAGTACTTC
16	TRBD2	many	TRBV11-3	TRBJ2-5	CASSLVASGSGETQYF	TGTGCCAGCAGCTTAGTTGCTAGCGGGAGTGGGGAGACCCAGTACTTC
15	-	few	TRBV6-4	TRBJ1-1	CASSDSAQGETEAFF	TGTGCCAGCAGTGACTCGGCACAGGGCGAGACTGAAGCTTTCTTT
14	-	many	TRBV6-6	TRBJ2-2	CASTLRSESGELFF	TGTGCCAGCACCCTAAGGAGTGAATCCGGGGAGCTGTTTTTT
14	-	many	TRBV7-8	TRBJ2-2	CASSPHPGPGELFF	TGTGCCAGCAGCCCGCATCCCGGGCCCGGGGAGCTGTTTTTT
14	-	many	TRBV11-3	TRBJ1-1	CASSLEMTGPEAFF	TGTGCCAGCAGCTTAGAAATGACAGGCCCTGAAGCTTTCTTT
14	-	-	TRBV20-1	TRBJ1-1	CSARAGQIITEAFF	TGCAGTGCTAGAGCCGGACAGATCATCACTGAAGCTTTCTTT
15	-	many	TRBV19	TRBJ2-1	CASSPSWGMDWEQFF	TGTGCCAGTAGTCCGAGCTGGGGGATGGACTGGGAGCAGTTCTTC
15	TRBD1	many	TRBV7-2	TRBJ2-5	CASSLRQGVQETQYF	TGTGCCAGCAGCTTAAGACAGGGAGTACAAGAGACCCAGTACTTC
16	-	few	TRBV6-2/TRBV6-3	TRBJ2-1	CASTLRKETTYNEQFF	TGTGCCAGCACCCTACGGAAGGAGACAACCTACAATGAGCAGTTCTTC
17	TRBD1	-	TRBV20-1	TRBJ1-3	CSASPGQRPFSGNTIYF	TGCAGTGCGTCACCGGGACAGAGGCCCTTCTCTGGAAACACCATATATTTT
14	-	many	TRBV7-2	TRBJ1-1	CASSLVDGGAEAFF	TGTGCCAGCAGCTTAGTCGACGGAGGCGCTGAAGCTTTCTTT
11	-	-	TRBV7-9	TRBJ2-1	CASSDVNEQFF	TGTGCCAGCAGCGACGTCAATGAGCAGTTCTTC
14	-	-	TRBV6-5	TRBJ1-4	CASSSSNGRRKLFF	TGTGCCAGCAGTTCCTCAAACGGGAGACGAAAACTGTTTTTT